The 16 T cell receptor beta chains reported below all come from one sample, sequenced in a study of T-cell reconstitution after alpha-beta-depleted transplantation in children. Unique molecular identifiers were incorporated during preparation of the TCRbeta library. TCRdb passed the PCR reads through MiXCR, listing each CDR3 protein once. Of about 980,000 distinct CDR3 sequences listed, roughly 31% are singletons. Material: PBMCs, mostly from graft donor cells, obtained 360 days after TCRalphabeta/CD19-depleted stem cell transplant. The receptors originated from a boy younger than two who had a stem cell transplant for SCID, so the T cells may come from the graft donor.

V usage is TRBV12-3 or TRBV12-4 and J usage is TRBJ2-1; D gene ambiguous. The CDR3 is 15 amino acids. V shed 7 bases and J shed 3 bases, with 16 bases lying between them. The CDR3 bases are TGTGCCAGCACCTCGTCGTTTGGGCTCTACAATGAGCAGTTCTTC. Translation: CASTSSFGLYNEQFF.

The table lists this clonotype with a few counts. This chain links TRBV12-3 or TRBV12-4 with TRBJ2-5; D is undetermined. The CDR3 contains 13 residues. Trimming removed 3 bases at V and 2 bases at J, with 7 bases between. CDR3 protein: CASSLWLQETQYF. In DNA, the CDR3 is TGTGCCAGCAGTTTGTGGTTACAAGAGACCCAGTACTTC.

The chain carries TRBV19 and TRBJ2-7; TRBD2 might be the D (6 bases). CDR1 LNHDA and CDR2 SQIVND come from the germline V gene (reference sequence). V was shortened by 3 bases and J by 1 base, with 13 bases between the two germline ends. The CDR3 contains 15 residues. DNA for the CDR3: TGTGCCAGTAGTATCCGTTCGGCGGGGTCCTACGAGCAGTACTTC. Translated, it gives CASSIRSAGSYEQYF.

The CDR3 DNA reads as TGCAGCGTTTGGGGCAGACAGGGAGCTGAAGCTTTCTTT. Its protein product is CSVWGRQGAEAFF. The chain combines TRBV29-1 with TRBJ1-1; 7 bases are shared with TRBD1. This CDR3 region has 13 residues. The germline V gene has CDR1 SQVTM and CDR2 ANQGSEA. J was trimmed by 6 bases and V by 5 bases; bases with no gene match: 9.

The V gene is TRBV5-5, the J gene TRBJ2-3; 12 nucleotides line up with TRBD2. There are 18 residues in the CDR3. Germline-derived CDR1 and CDR2 are SGHKS and YYEKEE (reference sequence). V gave up 0 bases and J gave up 4 bases; unmatched junction bases: 9. The CDR3 sequence is CASSLVPLAGGGADTQYF. The DNA of the CDR3 is TGTGCCAGCAGCTTGGTGCCACTAGCGGGGGGCGGTGCAGATACGCAGTATTTT.

The chain combines TRBV6-1 with TRBJ1-1; TRBD1 might be the D (6 bases). The germline V gene encodes CDR1 MNHNS and CDR2 SASEGT. There are 16 residues in the CDR3. Trimming stripped 5 bases from V and 4 bases from J, with 20 bases between. Here the CDR3 reads CASSRRGAQVVTEAFF. The CDR3, as DNA: TGTGCCAGCAGTCGCCGGGGGGCGCAGGTGGTCACTGAAGCTTTCTTT.

Only a few counts were recorded for this clonotype. The chain combines TRBV2 with TRBJ2-3; D gene unclear. The length of the CDR3 is 16 residues. The V gene lost 4 bases and the J gene lost 7 bases, with 21 bases spanning the gap. The germline V gene has CDR1 SNHLY and CDR2 FYNNEI. CDR3 region: CASSANGQFLQNTQYF. CDR3 in DNA: TGTGCCAGCAGTGCAAACGGCCAGTTCCTCCAGAATACGCAGTATTTT.

The rearrangement joins TRBV10-3 to TRBJ1-5; no firm D call. This CDR3 contains 13 residues. The germline V and J ends were trimmed by 6 bases and 1 base, with 7 bases remaining between them. The germline gives CDR1 ENHRY, CDR2 SYGVKD. CDR3 sequence: CAIRGNSNQPQHF. CDR3 DNA sequence: TGTGCCATCAGGGGGAACAGCAATCAGCCCCAGCATTTT.

The chain combines TRBV7-9 with TRBJ2-5; D uncertain. V was trimmed by 3 bases and J by 7 bases, leaving 18 bases between them. The germline V gene has CDR1 SEHNR and CDR2 FQNEAQ (reference sequence). CDR3 length: 15 amino acids. The CDR3 DNA reads TGTGCCAGCAGCTTTCAGGACGGCCCTAAGATGACCCAGTACTTC. Translated: CASSFQDGPKMTQYF.

This clonotype came up a few times. This chain joins TRBV6-6 and TRBJ1-1; a weak D match, TRBD1 (5 bases). CDR1 is MNHNY and CDR2 is SVGAGI in the germline V gene (reference sequence). This CDR3 region has 13 residues. Trimming took 7 bases from V and 4 from J, leaving 13 bases between them. In DNA form, the CDR3 reads TGTGCCAGCAATCGGGGGGTGGGCACTGAAGCTTTCTTT. Amino acid sequence: CASNRGVGTEAFF.

The V and J genes are TRBV12-3 or TRBV12-4 and TRBJ2-7, with D possibly matching TRBD2 (6 bases). V dropped 4 bases and J dropped 3 bases, with 13 bases sitting between them. The CDR3 has 14 amino acids. The CDR3 loop reads CASSSRSGFYEQYF. The CDR3, as DNA: TGTGCCAGCAGTTCTCGTAGCGGCTTCTACGAGCAGTACTTC.

The table lists this clonotype with a few counts. This rearrangement joins TRBV6-5 to TRBJ2-7; TRBD2 agrees at 12 bases. The length of the CDR3 is 14 residues. Trimming took 5 bases from V and 7 from J; bases not matched to a gene: 6. Per the germline V gene, CDR1 is MNHEY and CDR2 is SVGAGI. For the CDR3, the DNA is TGTGCCAGCAGTACTAGCGGGGGGCCTCAAGAGCAGTACTTC. Translated: CASSTSGGPQEQYF.

The rearrangement links TRBV5-1 to TRBJ2-1, with 10 bases aligning to TRBD1. The CDR3 totals 16 residues. The germline gives CDR1 SGHRS, CDR2 YFSETQ. The ends lost 0 bases at V and 4 bases at J; junction bases unmatched: 4. The DNA for the CDR3 is TGCGCCAGCAGCTTGGCCGACAGGGGGCCTTACAATGAGCAGTTCTTC. It encodes CASSLADRGPYNEQFF. Combining the CDR3 with reference TRBV5-1 and TRBJ2-1 gives the whole variable domain KAGVTQTPRYLIKTRGQQVTLSCSPISGHRSVSWYQQTPGQGLQFLFEYFSETQRNKGNFPGRFSGRQFSNSRSEMNVSTLELGDSALYLCASSLADRGPYNEQFFGPGTRLTVL.

This clonotype was seen only a few times. This chain uses TRBV6-5 with TRBJ2-2; TRBD2 might be the D (7 bases). CDR3 length: 17 residues. The V and J ends lost 0 bases and 4 bases respectively, with 15 bases between them. Germline CDR1 reads MNHEY; CDR2 reads SVGAGI. In DNA form, the CDR3 reads TGTGCCAGCAGTTACTCGATCGGGGAGGGGGGCACCGGGGAGCTGTTTTTT. Its translation is CASSYSIGEGGTGELFF.

CDR3 bases: TGTGCCAGCAGTTTTAGGGGACAGGGGATGGATGAGCAGTTCTTC. Translation gives CASSFRGQGMDEQFF. The chain carries TRBV12-3 or TRBV12-4 and TRBJ2-1, with 10 bases matching TRBD1. The J segment lost 8 bases and the V segment lost 3 bases, leaving 7 bases of the junction unmatched. The CDR3 has 15 amino acids.

V and J are TRBV5-1 and TRBJ2-5; no firm D call. Germline loops: CDR1 SGHRS, CDR2 YFSETQ. This CDR3 is built from 13 residues. The V gene lost 2 bases and the J gene lost 2 bases, with 7 bases spanning the gap. CDR3 coding DNA: TGCGCCAGCAGCTTTTACAATCAAGAGACCCAGTACTTC. Translation: CASSFYNQETQYF. The full variable domain, with the rest looked up from reference TRBV5-1 and TRBJ2-5, is KAGVTQTPRYLIKTRGQQVTLSCSPISGHRSVSWYQQTPGQGLQFLFEYFSETQRNKGNFPGRFSGRQFSNSRSEMNVSTLELGDSALYLCASSFYNQETQYFGPGTRLLVL.